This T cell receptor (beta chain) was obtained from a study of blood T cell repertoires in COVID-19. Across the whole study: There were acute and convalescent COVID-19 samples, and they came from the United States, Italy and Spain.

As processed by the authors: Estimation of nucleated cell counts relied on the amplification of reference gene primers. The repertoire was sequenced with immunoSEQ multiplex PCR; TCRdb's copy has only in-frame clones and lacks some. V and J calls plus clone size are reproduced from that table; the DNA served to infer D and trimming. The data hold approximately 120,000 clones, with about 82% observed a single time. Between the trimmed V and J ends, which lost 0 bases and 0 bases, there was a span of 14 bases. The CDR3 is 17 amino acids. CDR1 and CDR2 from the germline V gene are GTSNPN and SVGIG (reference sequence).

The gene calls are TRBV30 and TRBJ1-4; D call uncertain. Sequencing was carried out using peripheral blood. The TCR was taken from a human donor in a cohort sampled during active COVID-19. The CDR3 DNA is TGTGCCTGGAGTGTCCCACTCCCGCATGCAACTAATGAAAAACTGTTTTTT. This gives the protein CAWSVPLPHATNEKLFF.